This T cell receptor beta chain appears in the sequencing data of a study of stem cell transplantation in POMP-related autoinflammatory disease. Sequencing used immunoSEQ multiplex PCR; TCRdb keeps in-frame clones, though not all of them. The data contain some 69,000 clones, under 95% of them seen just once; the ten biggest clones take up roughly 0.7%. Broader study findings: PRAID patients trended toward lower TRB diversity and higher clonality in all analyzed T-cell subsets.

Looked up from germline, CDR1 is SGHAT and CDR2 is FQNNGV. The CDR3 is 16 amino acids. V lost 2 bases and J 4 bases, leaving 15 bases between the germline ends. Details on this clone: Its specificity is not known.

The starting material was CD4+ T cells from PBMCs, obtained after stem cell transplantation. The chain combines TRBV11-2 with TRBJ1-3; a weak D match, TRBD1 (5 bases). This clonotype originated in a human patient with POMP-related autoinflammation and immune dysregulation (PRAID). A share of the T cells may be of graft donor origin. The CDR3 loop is CASSLKGDRLGNTIYF. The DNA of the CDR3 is TGTGCCAGCAGCTTAAAAGGGGACCGTCTCGGAAACACCATATATTTT.